This T cell receptor (beta chain) was captured by sequencing in a study of OX40 agonist ivuxolimab in advanced cancers. Sequenced by immunoSEQ multiplex PCR; TCRdb stores in-frame clones only, minus some. The table lists approximately 74,000 clones, 80% to 95% of them singletons. The trim removed 4 bases at V and 4 bases at J, leaving 9 bases unmatched. From germline, CDR1 is MNHEY and CDR2 SVGAGI. CDR3 length: 16 amino acids. V gene TRBV6-5 combines with J gene TRBJ2-3; 9 nucleotides agree with TRBD2. This TCR was sampled from an adult with an advanced solid tumor such as melanoma, head and neck, liver or kidney cancer. This specimen consisted of CD4+ or CD8+ T cells sorted from blood, obtained in a trial of the OX40 agonist ivuxolimab. The DNA for the CDR3 is TGTGCCAGCAGTTCCCTCCTAGCGGGAAACCCAGATACGCAGTATTTT. Its protein is CASSSLLAGNPDTQYF.